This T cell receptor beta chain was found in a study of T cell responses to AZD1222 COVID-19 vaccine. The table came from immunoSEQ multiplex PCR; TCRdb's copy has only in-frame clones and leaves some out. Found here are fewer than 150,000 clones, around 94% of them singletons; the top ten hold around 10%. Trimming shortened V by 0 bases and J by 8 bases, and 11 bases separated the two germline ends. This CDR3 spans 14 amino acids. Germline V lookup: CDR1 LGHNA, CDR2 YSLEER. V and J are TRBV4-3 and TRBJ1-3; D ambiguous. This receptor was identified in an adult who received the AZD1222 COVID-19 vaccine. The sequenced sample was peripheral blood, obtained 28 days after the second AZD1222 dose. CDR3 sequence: CASSQDYLRDTIYF. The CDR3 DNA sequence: TGCGCCAGCAGCCAAGATTACTTGCGGGACACCATATATTTT.